This T cell receptor beta chain was sequenced for a study of T cell responses to AZD1222 COVID-19 vaccine. In the case of this clone: Its antigen is unidentified.

TCRdb keeps only in-frame clones here, not all; method: immunoSEQ multiplex PCR. The data contain some 150,000 clones, about 92% of them singletons. Overall study findings and caveats: When two AZD1222 doses had been given, Spike-specific TCR breadth and depth rose. The CD4 TCRs associated with vaccination extended across spike and predominated at 160-218 and 743-854. White British ancestry dominated among donors, who included more females, and clonal diversity was possibly underestimated. Of spike-specific TCRs, nearly half reportedly target regions left unmutated in variants.

Germline V gene lookup returns CDR1 KGHSH and CDR2 LQKENI. V was clipped by 2 bases and J by 3 bases, with 10 bases between them. This CDR3 is 14 amino acids long. The sequence came from an adult in good health. The source material was peripheral blood, sampled on day 0 of AZD1222 vaccination. V gene TRBV18 combines with J gene TRBJ2-5; no clear D. The CDR3 loop is CASSPGVTKETQYF. CDR3 DNA: TGTGCCAGCTCACCAGGGGTCACAAAAGAGACCCAGTACTTC.